The 2 T cell receptor beta chains presented below share a single source sample, sequenced in a study of T-cell reconstitution after alpha-beta-depleted transplantation in children. A TCRbeta library incorporating unique molecular identifiers was prepared. TCRdb used MiXCR to reprocess the PCR reads, holding one entry per CDR3 protein. The sample has about 360,000 distinct CDR3 sequences, about 14% seen once. The sequencing here drew on PBMCs, taken from the stem cell graft. The receptors stem from a human donor who donated a stem cell graft to a child with Fanconi anemia.

This clonotype appeared many times. The CDR3 loop is CASSDGPKKGLTEAFF. CDR3 sequence (DNA): TGTGCCAGCAGTGACGGCCCTAAAAAGGGGCTCACTGAAGCTTTCTTT. The chain uses TRBV2 and TRBJ1-1, with a tentative D call TRBD1 (5 bases). Deletions cut 3 bases from V and 4 bases from J, with 18 bases between. The germline V gene has CDR1 SNHLY and CDR2 FYNNEI. The length of the CDR3 is 16 residues.

The CDR3 DNA sequence: TGTGCCAGCAGCTTAACCGGGACTACGCAGTTCTTC. This codes for CASSLTGTTQFF. The chain links TRBV7-9 to TRBJ2-1; TRBD2 aligns across 7 bases. Germline loops: CDR1 SEHNR, CDR2 FQNEAQ (reference sequence). The V segment lost 2 bases and the J segment 12 bases; nucleotides outside the gene matches: 4. This CDR3 spans 12 amino acids.